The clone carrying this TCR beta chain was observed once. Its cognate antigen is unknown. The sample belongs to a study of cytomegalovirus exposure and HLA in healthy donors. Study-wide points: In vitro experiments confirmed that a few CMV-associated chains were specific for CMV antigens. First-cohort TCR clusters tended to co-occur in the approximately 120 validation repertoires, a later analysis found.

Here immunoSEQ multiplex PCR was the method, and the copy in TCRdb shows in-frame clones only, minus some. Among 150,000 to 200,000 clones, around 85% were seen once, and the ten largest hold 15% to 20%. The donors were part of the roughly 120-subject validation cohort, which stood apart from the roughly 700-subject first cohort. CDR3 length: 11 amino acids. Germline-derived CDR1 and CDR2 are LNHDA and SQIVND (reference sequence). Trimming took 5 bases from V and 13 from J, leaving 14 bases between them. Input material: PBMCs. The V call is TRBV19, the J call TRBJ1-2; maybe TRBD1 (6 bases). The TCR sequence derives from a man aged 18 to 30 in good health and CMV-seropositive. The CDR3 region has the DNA TGTGCCAGTAGTCCCGGACAGAACCCCACCTTC. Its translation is CASSPGQNPTF.